The source of this TCR beta chain is a study of shared clonotypes between healthy human individuals. General study results and limits: With a few donors compared, about 5% of naive CD4 clonotypes were shared.

The authors loaded about 200 ng DNA, roughly 33,000 T cell genomes, into sorted-subset replicate PCRs. Assay used: immunoSEQ multiplex PCR; TCRdb lists only in-frame clones, some missing. The sample contains 2.3 million or so clones, just over 90% of which appear only once. To note about this clone: What it binds is unknown. This specimen includes other DNA sequences encoding the same CDR3.

This CDR3 has 14 amino acids. V lost 2 bases and J lost 2; bases outside the gene matches: 2. CDR1 and CDR2 from the germline V gene are SGDLS and YYNGEE. The V gene is TRBV9, the J gene TRBJ2-7, with 9 bases that match TRBD2. This TCR was sampled from a young man in good health. Some clones in this sample may be carry-over from other donors' samples. Material for sequencing was naive CD4+ T cells from PBMCs. Indicated subset: CD45RA+ positively selected. The DNA for the CDR3 is TGTGCCAGCAGCGTTGCGGGAGGGACCTACGAGCAGTACTTC. Translated, it gives CASSVAGGTYEQYF. The full variable domain, its missing parts supplied by reference TRBV9 and TRBJ2-7, is DSGVTQTPKHLITATGQRVTLRCSPRSGDLSVYWYQQSLDQGLQFLIQYYNGEERAKGNILERFSAQQFPDLHSELNLSSLELGDSALYFCASSVAGGTYEQYFGPGTRLTVT.